One sample yielded the 15 T cell receptor beta chains listed below, sequenced in a study of CD8+CD57+ T cells in acquired aplastic anemia. Genomic DNA, serving as template, underwent TCR beta VDJ and CDR3 profiling. TCRdb analysed the reads with MiXCR anew, one entry per CDR3 protein. The sample consists of over 150,000 distinct CDR3 sequences, around 50% of them appearing once. Patients sequenced had flow cytometry evidence of CD8+CD57+ cell expansion. The sequenced material came from sorted CD4+, CD8+, or CD8+CD57+ T cells (not recorded which) from PBMCs. All receptors derive from a human donor with aplastic anemia.

This clonotype was seen a few times. One end of the junction fails to match germline, which may point to a read error. The V call is TRBV10-3, the J call TRBJ1-3, with 9 positions matching TRBD1. The germline V gene encodes CDR1 ENHRY and CDR2 SYGVKD. The CDR3 has 14 residues. CDR3 bases: TGTGCCAGCAGTTACGACAGGGGGGGAAACACCATATATTTT. It translates to CASSYDRGGNTIYF.

CDR3 region: CASSEHGTGDTDTQYF. The CDR3 nucleotides read TGTGCCAGCAGCGAACACGGGACAGGAGACACAGATACGCAGTATTTT. This chain uses TRBV9 with TRBJ2-3; 8 positions agree with TRBD1. In germline, CDR1 is SGDLS, CDR2 YYNGEE. V lost 3 bases, J lost 2 bases, and 8 bases stayed unmatched. This CDR3 contains 16 residues.

This rearrangement joins TRBV5-1 to TRBJ1-2, with D unresolved. Per the germline V gene, CDR1 is SGHRS and CDR2 is YFSETQ. V dropped 0 bases and J dropped 5 bases, with 11 bases sitting between them. CDR3 size: 14 residues. Here the CDR3 DNA reads TGCGCCAGCAGCTTGGGGAACATCGGTTATGGCTACACCTTC. It encodes CASSLGNIGYGYTF. The full variable domain, rest sourced from reference TRBV5-1 and TRBJ1-2, is KAGVTQTPRYLIKTRGQQVTLSCSPISGHRSVSWYQQTPGQGLQFLFEYFSETQRNKGNFPGRFSGRQFSNSRSEMNVSTLELGDSALYLCASSLGNIGYGYTFGSGTRLTVV.

The sample holds a few counts of this clonotype. The chain is built from TRBV28 and TRBJ1-6; 8 bases are shared with TRBD1. J was trimmed by 6 bases and V by 6 bases; bases with no gene match: 7. CDR1 is MDHEN and CDR2 is SYDVKM in the germline V gene. This CDR3 comprises 15 residues. CDR3: CASRAPGGSNSPLHF. For the CDR3, the DNA is TGTGCCAGCAGAGCGCCAGGGGGCTCTAATTCACCCCTCCACTTT.

At least ten counts were recorded for this clonotype. The rearrangement links TRBV20-1 to TRBJ2-7; the D is unclear. This CDR3 comprises 12 residues. V shed 3 bases and J shed 3 bases, with 9 bases lying between them. Germline V lookup: CDR1 DFQATT, CDR2 SNEGSKA (reference sequence). The CDR3 loop is CSARRNIYEQYF. The CDR3 bases are TGCAGTGCTAGGAGGAACATCTACGAGCAGTACTTC.

This clonotype was recorded a few times. The chain has TRBV7-9 and TRBJ1-1; D is unresolved. The CDR3 has 12 amino acids. V lost 7 bases to trimming and J lost 0 bases, with 6 bases between them. Germline CDR1 and CDR2: SEHNR and FQNEAQ (reference sequence). CDR3 region: CASTHMNTEAFF. CDR3 coding DNA: TGTGCCAGCACGCACATGAACACTGAAGCTTTCTTT. Complete variable domain (other parts from reference TRBV7-9 and TRBJ1-1): DTGVSQNPRHKITKRGQNVTFRCDPISEHNRLYWYRQTLGQGPEFLTYFQNEAQLEKSRLLSDRFSAERPKGSFSTLEIQRTEQGDSAMYLCASTHMNTEAFFGQGTRLTVV.

V and J are TRBV29-1 and TRBJ2-1, with a possible D match to TRBD2 (6 bases). V gave up 8 bases and J gave up 5 bases, with 19 bases separating them. In germline, CDR1 is SQVTM, CDR2 ANQGSEA. The CDR3 totals 14 residues. CDR3: CSTGTHVRDNEQFF. DNA of the CDR3: TGCAGCACCGGGACTCACGTTCGGGACAATGAGCAGTTCTTC.

This clonotype was seen a handful of times. V usage is TRBV12-3 or TRBV12-4 and J usage is TRBJ2-1; D possibly corresponds to TRBD1 (5 bases). Trimming removed 6 bases from V and 4 bases from J, with 19 bases in between. The CDR3 covers 16 residues. The CDR3 loop is CASRGSRAFFYNEQFF. CDR3 bases: TGTGCCAGCAGGGGATCCAGGGCCTTCTTTTACAATGAGCAGTTCTTC.

Of note for this clonotype: A much larger clone lies a single base off, so this may be a read error. The missing conserved phenylalanine or tryptophan at the end of this CDR3 makes a read error likely. V usage is TRBV4-1 and J usage is TRBJ2-1; 14 bases match TRBD2. The CDR3 runs to 17 residues. CDR1 is MGHRA, CDR2 YSYEKL, per germline. V gave up 1 base and J gave up 10 bases; unmatched junction bases: 9. CDR3 coding DNA: TGCGCCAGCAGCCAAGGACAGCCGGGACTAGCGGGGGAAGAGCAGTTCCTC. Its translation is CASSQGQPGLAGEEQFL.

This clonotype was detected many times. V usage is TRBV4-1 and J usage is TRBJ1-6, with a possible D match to TRBD1 (5 bases). The V gene's germline CDR1 is MGHRA and CDR2 YSYEKL. This CDR3 comprises 14 residues. V was shortened by 4 bases and J by 12 bases, with 16 bases between the two germline ends. The CDR3 loop is CASSRGTALQPLHF. The CDR3 DNA reads TGCGCCAGCAGCCGGGGGACTGCCCTCCAACCCCTCCACTTT.

J is TRBJ2-1 and V is TRBV24-1; 7 nucleotides align to TRBD2. In germline, CDR1 is KGHDR, CDR2 SFDVKD. The CDR3 extends over 14 amino acids. J lost 0 bases, V lost 9 bases, and 4 bases had no gene match. The CDR3 DNA reads as TGTGCCACCTCATCGGGGGGCTCCTACAATGAGCAGTTCTTC. Translation gives CATSSGGSYNEQFF.

This clonotype has just a few counts. The chain employs TRBV28 and TRBJ1-2; maybe TRBD1 (6 bases). The CDR3 totals 13 residues. Between the trimmed V and J ends, which lost 5 bases and 5 bases, there was a span of 12 bases. Germline V gene data show CDR1 as MDHEN and CDR2 as SYDVKM. This CDR3 reads CASSPAGAYGYTF. Here the CDR3 DNA reads TGTGCCAGCAGTCCAGCAGGGGCGTATGGCTACACCTTC.

This clonotype has more than one count but fewer than ten. The chain carries TRBV7-9 and TRBJ2-7; D may be TRBD1 (6 bases). Germline V gives CDR1 SEHNR, CDR2 FQNEAQ (reference sequence). This CDR3 region has 13 residues. The germline V and J ends were trimmed by 2 bases and 2 bases, with 7 bases remaining between them. CDR3 loop: CASSLSGAYEQYF. CDR3 nucleotide sequence: TGTGCCAGCAGCTTATCAGGGGCCTACGAGCAGTACTTC.

This clonotype was counted many times. This chain uses TRBV19 with TRBJ1-6; a weak D match, TRBD1 (6 bases). Germline V gene sequence: CDR1 LNHDA, CDR2 SQIVND (reference sequence). V lost 5 bases to trimming and J lost 7 bases, with 12 bases between them. The CDR3 spans 14 residues. Written as DNA, the CDR3 is TGTGCCAGTAGTTGGCAGGGGAGCAATTCACCCCTCCACTTT. As protein: CASSWQGSNSPLHF. The full variable domain, with the rest looked up from reference TRBV19 and TRBJ1-6, is DGGITQSPKYLFRKEGQNVTLSCEQNLNHDAMYWYRQDPGQGLRLIYYSQIVNDFQKGDIAEGYSVSREKKESFPLTVTSAQKNPTAFYLCASSWQGSNSPLHFGNGTRLTVT.

This clonotype was observed a handful of times. The genes are TRBV29-1 and TRBJ2-3, with 7 bases that match TRBD2. Germline V CDR1 and CDR2: SQVTM, ANQGSEA. After removal of 6 bases from V and 0 bases from J, the junction contained 6 bases not matched to a gene. CDR3 length: 14 amino acids. The CDR3 coding sequence is TGCAGCGTGGGACTACGTCTGAGCACAGATACGCAGTATTTT. This sequence encodes CSVGLRLSTDTQYF.